Each of the 6 T cell receptor beta chains below was sequenced from the same sample in a study of OX40 agonist ivuxolimab in advanced cancers. Method: immunoSEQ multiplex PCR; TCRdb's copy keeps in-frame clones and lacks some. The sample carries about 48,000 clones, about four fifths recorded once. This specimen was CD4+ or CD8+ T cells sorted from blood, taken in a trial of the OX40 agonist ivuxolimab. The receptor set was obtained from an adult with an advanced solid tumor such as melanoma, head and neck, liver or kidney cancer.

For this clone: Germline and junction disagree at one end, which may indicate a read error. The V gene is TRBV11-2, the J gene TRBJ2-2; D is unclear. This CDR3 comprises 15 residues. CDR1 and CDR2 (germline): SGHAT, FQNNGV. DNA of the CDR3: TGTGCCAGCAGCATAGACCTTCTAAACACCGGGGAGCTGTTTTTT. Its protein product is CASSIDLLNTGELFF.

The chain is built from TRBV9 and TRBJ2-1, with D tentatively TRBD2 (6 bases). The CDR3 is 15 residues long. Trimming removed 0 bases at V and 4 bases at J, with 11 bases between. From germline, CDR1 is SGDLS and CDR2 YYNGEE. CDR3 sequence: CASSVAASVYNEQFF. CDR3 DNA: TGTGCCAGCAGCGTAGCGGCTAGCGTGTACAATGAGCAGTTCTTC.

The V and J genes are TRBV9 and TRBJ2-3; no definite D call. Germline lookup yields CDR1 SGDLS and CDR2 YYNGEE. The V end lost 4 bases, the J end lost 1 base, and 10 bases lay between the germline ends. The CDR3 is 14 residues long. CDR3 nucleotides: TGTGCCAGCAGCCTCTGGAGCCGCACAGATACGCAGTATTTT. Protein product: CASSLWSRTDTQYF.

The chain employs TRBV11-3 and TRBJ2-7, with D unclear. This CDR3 has 15 residues. Trimming left V 3 bases short and J 0 bases short, with 12 bases between. Germline CDR1 reads SGHNT; CDR2 reads YENEEA. CDR3 bases: TGTGCCAGCAGCTTCCCCCCCGATAGCTCCTACGAGCAGTACTTC. It is translated as CASSFPPDSSYEQYF.

The J gene is TRBJ1-4, the V gene TRBV5-5; the D gene is possibly TRBD1 (6 bases). Germline CDR1 reads SGHKS; CDR2 reads YYEKEE (reference sequence). The CDR3 runs to 14 residues. Trimming shortened V by 4 bases and J by 3 bases, and 10 bases separated the two germline ends. CDR3 loop: CASSTQGPNEKLFF. In DNA form, the CDR3 reads TGTGCCAGCAGCACACAGGGTCCTAATGAAAAACTGTTTTTT.

The chain combines TRBV19 with TRBJ2-5; D might be TRBD2 (7 bases). CDR3 size: 13 residues. V was pared by 5 bases and J by 5 bases, with 12 bases between. The germline V gene encodes CDR1 LNHDA and CDR2 SQIVND (reference sequence). Here the CDR3 reads CASSQGRGETQYF. The CDR3 nucleotides read TGTGCCAGTAGTCAGGGGAGGGGTGAGACCCAGTACTTC.